What follows is one TCR beta chain and its context. The data are from a study of cytomegalovirus exposure and HLA in healthy donors. The V end lost 0 bases, the J end lost 3 bases, and 11 bases lay between the germline ends. CDR1 is LGHNA and CDR2 is YSLEER in the germline V gene. The CDR3 has 15 amino acids. It was with 60 Vbeta and 13 Jbeta primers that the PCR ran. Clones were read by immunoSEQ multiplex PCR, and TCRdb kept only the in-frame ones, dropping some. This table has around 160,000 clones, about 71% appearing once. V and J are TRBV4-3 and TRBJ1-2, with a tentative D call TRBD1 (5 bases). The origin of this receptor is a man aged 50-60 years in good health and CMV-seronegative. The sequenced sample was PBMCs. The CDR3 DNA follows: TGCGCCAGCAGCCAAGATGCCAGGGTCGACTATGGCTACACCTTC. The encoded protein is CASSQDARVDYGYTF.